Detailed here is one TCR beta chain. The sample originates from a study of shared clonotypes between healthy human individuals. The method was immunoSEQ multiplex PCR; TCRdb's version includes in-frame clones alone and lacks a portion of them. Of 2.3 million or so clones in the sample, approximately 93% are singletons; the top ten hold about 0.37%. Between the trimmed V and J ends, which lost 5 bases and 4 bases, there was a span of 9 bases. Germline lookup yields CDR1 WSHSY and CDR2 SAAADI. The CDR3 extends over 13 amino acids. Sequenced input: naive CD4+ T cells from PBMCs. Subset reported: CD45RA+ positively selected. The chain has TRBV10-2 and TRBJ1-5, with a weak D call TRBD1 (5 bases). The receptor's source is a man aged 18 to 29 in good health. Some clones in this sample may be carry-over from other donors' samples. The CDR3 DNA follows: TGCGCCAGCAGTATCGGGGGGAATCAGCCCCAGCATTTT. Amino acid sequence: CASSIGGNQPQHF.